This T cell receptor (beta chain) was documented in a study of cytomegalovirus exposure and HLA in healthy donors. Study-wide findings and caveats: The study listed 150 to 200 cytomegalovirus-associated TCR beta chains.

This CDR3 contains 15 residues. V lost 4 bases and J 4 bases, leaving 16 bases between the germline ends. From germline, CDR1 is SGHNT and CDR2 YENEEA. Concerning this clone itself: As yet, its antigen is unknown.

This PCR relied on a set of 60 Vbeta primers and 13 Jbeta primers. Sequencing was performed with immunoSEQ multiplex PCR; in TCRdb, only in-frame clones are kept and a portion is missing. Its table lists tens of thousands of clones. The sample consisted of PBMCs. The sequence derives from a female donor in good health and CMV-seronegative. The gene calls are TRBV11-3 and TRBJ1-1; tentatively, D is TRBD1 (6 bases). As DNA, the CDR3 is TGTGCCAGCAGCTCATTTAGGGGGAGGGGCACTGAAGCTTTCTTT. Translated: CASSSFRGRGTEAFF.